These 28 T cell receptor beta chains were sequenced from one sample in a study of shared clonotypes between healthy human individuals. Assay: immunoSEQ multiplex PCR; the TCRdb copy retains only in-frame clones and omits some. The table includes roughly 500,000 clones, approximately 80% detected once. The sample taken for sequencing was PBMCs. The receptors were sampled from a middle-aged woman in good health. Some clones in this sample may be carry-over from other donors' samples.

The chain recombines TRBV20-1 with TRBJ2-7; D unclear. This CDR3 has 10 residues. Germline V CDR1 and CDR2: DFQATT, SNEGSKA (reference sequence). V lost 4 bases, J lost 6 bases, and 7 bases lay in between. Written as DNA, the CDR3 is TGCAGTGCTACATGGACCGAGCAGTACTTC. It translates to CSATWTEQYF.

This chain connects TRBV12-5 to TRBJ2-3, with D perhaps TRBD1 (5 bases). Germline CDR1 is LGHNT and CDR2 is FRNRAP. Deletions cut 5 bases from V and 4 bases from J, with 10 bases between. The CDR3 runs 13 residues. The CDR3 reads CASGPDTPDTQYF. In DNA form, the CDR3 reads TGTGCTAGTGGTCCGGACACGCCAGATACGCAGTATTTT.

At least ten counts were recorded for this clone. The sample holds other DNA sequences that translate to the same CDR3. The V gene is TRBV7-2, the J gene TRBJ1-5; tentative D call: TRBD1 (5 bases). Looked up from germline, CDR1 is SGHTA and CDR2 is FQGNSA. The length of the CDR3 is 13 residues. Between the trimmed V and J ends, which lost 5 bases and 5 bases, there was a span of 10 bases. For the CDR3, the DNA is TGTGCCAGCAGCATAAGGGGTGATCAGCCCCAGCATTTT. This codes for CASSIRGDQPQHF.

This clone is a singleton in its sample. The rearrangement links TRBV19 to TRBJ2-1; D is tentatively TRBD1 or TRBD2 (5 bases each). CDR3 length: 18 residues. The V end lost 0 bases, the J end lost 3 bases, and 18 bases lay between the germline ends. Germline V gene sequence: CDR1 LNHDA, CDR2 SQIVND (reference sequence). CDR3 nucleotides: TGTGCCAGTAGTATAGATCTAGAGGGGACCCCGAGCTACAATGAGCAGTTCTTC. This sequence encodes CASSIDLEGTPSYNEQFF.

V gene TRBV7-8 combines with J gene TRBJ2-7; 8 bases match TRBD2. Per the germline V gene, CDR1 is SGHVS and CDR2 is FQNEAQ. This CDR3 has 17 amino acids. J was trimmed by 2 bases and V by 0 bases; bases with no gene match: 9. As DNA, the CDR3 is TGTGCCAGCAGCTTAGCACGGGTAGCGGGGTCCCCCTACGAGCAGTACTTC. Translation gives CASSLARVAGSPYEQYF. The full variable domain, completed using reference TRBV7-8 and TRBJ2-7, is GAGVSQSPRYKVAKRGQDVALRCDPISGHVSLFWYQQALGQGPEFLTYFQNEAQLDKSGLPSDRFFAERPEGSVSTLKIQRTQQEDSAVYLCASSLARVAGSPYEQYFGPGTRLTVT.

The chain links TRBV5-1 to TRBJ2-7; D might be TRBD1 or TRBD2, each matching 5 bases. Germline V gives CDR1 SGHRS, CDR2 YFSETQ. V was shortened by 6 bases and J by 3 bases, with 25 bases between the two germline ends. The CDR3 sequence is 17 residues long. The CDR3 spells CASITPGSGPSLYEQYF. The CDR3 DNA follows: TGCGCCAGCATCACACCGGGATCAGGGCCCTCCCTCTACGAGCAGTACTTC.

The chain employs TRBV5-1 and TRBJ2-3; perhaps TRBD1 as D (6 bases). The CDR3 consists of 15 residues. Germline V gene data show CDR1 as SGHRS and CDR2 as YFSETQ. V dropped 5 bases and J dropped 3 bases, with 16 bases sitting between them. The CDR3 bases are TGCGCCAGCAGGGGCCAGGGGCTCCCGACAGATACGCAGTATTTT. Its translation: CASRGQGLPTDTQYF.

The chain recombines TRBV7-2 with TRBJ1-2, with TRBD1 as a possible D gene (6 bases). Trimming left V 5 bases short and J 8 bases short, with 21 bases between. CDR3 length equals 15 residues. The germline gives CDR1 SGHTA, CDR2 FQGNSA. The CDR3, as DNA: TGTGCCAGCAGCGTTTCCGGGGGGGCCTGGTACGGCTACACCTTC. This codes for CASSVSGGAWYGYTF.

V usage is TRBV5-1 and J usage is TRBJ2-1; 8 bases line up with TRBD2. V shed 4 bases, J shed 12 bases, and the junction held 21 bases outside the gene matches. This CDR3 has 17 residues. CDR1 is SGHRS and CDR2 is YFSETQ in the germline V gene. This chain's CDR3 is CASSPTSRGTSEVGQFF. DNA for the CDR3: TGCGCCAGCAGCCCCACATCTCGGGGGACTAGTGAGGTGGGGCAGTTCTTC.

The V and J genes are TRBV6-5 and TRBJ2-7; D may match TRBD1 or TRBD2 (5 bases each). Trimming left V 0 bases short and J 5 bases short, with 11 bases between. The germline CDR1 and CDR2 sequences are MNHEY and SVGAGI. The CDR3 runs 14 residues. The CDR3 sequence is CASSYSYRDHEQYF. In DNA form, the CDR3 reads TGTGCCAGCAGTTACTCGTACCGGGACCACGAGCAGTACTTC.

V usage is TRBV4-1 and J usage is TRBJ2-7, with 10 bases that match TRBD1. V was clipped by 4 bases and J by 2 bases; unmatched bases: 8. This CDR3 spans 16 amino acids. The germline V gene encodes CDR1 MGHRA and CDR2 YSYEKL. The CDR3 DNA reads TGCGCCAGCAGCCCAAGAACCGGGACAGGGGCCTACGAGCAGTACTTC. Encoded protein: CASSPRTGTGAYEQYF.

J is TRBJ2-1 and V is TRBV2; D is undetermined. Germline V gene lookup returns CDR1 SNHLY and CDR2 FYNNEI. This CDR3 is 12 amino acids long. Between the trimmed V and J ends, which lost 6 bases and 10 bases, there was a span of 13 bases. CDR3 region: CASSLESPEQFF. As DNA, the CDR3 is TGTGCCAGCAGCCTCGAATCCCCAGAGCAGTTCTTC. Based on the CDR3 plus reference TRBV2 and TRBJ2-1, the full variable domain is EPEVTQTPSHQVTQMGQEVILRCVPISNHLYFYWYRQILGQKVEFLVSFYNNEISEKSEIFDDQFSVERPDGSNFTLKIRSTKLEDSAMYFCASSLESPEQFFGPGTRLTVL.

The V and J genes are TRBV5-6 and TRBJ2-5, with TRBD1 matching 11 bases. Trimming at V came to 6 bases and at J to 7 bases, leaving 17 bases not matched to a gene. The CDR3 is made up of 17 amino acids. Germline values: CDR1 SGHDT, CDR2 YYEEEE. The DNA of the CDR3 is TGTGCCAGCACCATCCTGAGGGACAGGGGGTCCGAAGGGACCCAGTACTTC. It translates to CASTILRDRGSEGTQYF.

This chain links TRBV28 with TRBJ2-5, with a weak D call TRBD1 (5 bases). This CDR3 is 15 amino acids long. In germline, CDR1 is MDHEN, CDR2 SYDVKM. The ends were cut back, 6 bases at V and 7 bases at J, with 21 bases in the middle. The CDR3 DNA reads as TGTGCCAGCAGCCTTATTAGTAACAGCCAGGGGACCCAGTACTTC. Encoded protein: CASSLISNSQGTQYF.

V usage is TRBV28 and J usage is TRBJ2-7; 7 nucleotides align to TRBD2. Per germline, CDR1 MDHEN and CDR2 SYDVKM. With V trimmed by 11 bases and J by 8 bases, 12 bases remained unmatched. This CDR3 contains 12 residues. The CDR3 coding sequence is TGTGCCGAGGCGGGGGAGGGCCAAAAGCAGTACTTC. The encoded protein is CAEAGEGQKQYF.

CDR3 loop: CASSELGDLSYNEQFF. CDR3 sequence (DNA): TGTGCCAGCAGCGAACTTGGAGACCTCTCCTACAATGAGCAGTTCTTC. This rearrangement joins TRBV5-5 to TRBJ2-1; D is unclear. Looked up from germline, CDR1 is SGHKS and CDR2 is YYEKEE (reference sequence). V was shortened by 4 bases and J by 0 bases, with 14 bases between the two germline ends. There are 16 residues in the CDR3.

This CDR3 reads CASSFARWTGGNTEAFF. CDR3 nucleotide sequence: TGTGCCAGCAGCTTTGCGAGGTGGACAGGAGGGAACACTGAAGCTTTCTTT. V gene TRBV12-1 combines with J gene TRBJ1-1; the table assigns TRBD1, which was not confirmed against the DNA. TRBV12-1 is an annotated pseudogene. The CDR3 runs 17 residues.

The chain carries TRBV10-3 and TRBJ1-2, with 8 positions matching TRBD1. Germline CDR1 reads ENHRY; CDR2 reads SYGVKD. The CDR3 sequence is 14 residues long. The V gene end was trimmed by 7 bases and the J gene end by 4 bases; junction bases not matched to a gene: 8. DNA for the CDR3: TGTGCCATCACCGGACAGGGCCGTGGCTATGGCTACACCTTC. The encoded protein is CAITGQGRGYGYTF.

This clone occurred a few times. The gene calls are TRBV30 and TRBJ2-2; D is uncertain. The V and J ends lost 2 bases and 4 bases respectively, with 8 bases between them. Germline V gene lookup returns CDR1 GTSNPN and CDR2 SVGIG (reference sequence). This CDR3 is built from 13 residues. Here the CDR3 reads CAWSLSTTGELFF. The CDR3 DNA is TGTGCCTGGAGTCTATCAACCACCGGGGAGCTGTTTTTT.

The V call is TRBV6-5, the J call TRBJ2-7; 8 bases align to TRBD2. CDR1 is MNHEY and CDR2 is SVGAGI in the germline V gene. J was trimmed by 2 bases and V by 6 bases; bases with no gene match: 6. CDR3 length: 14 amino acids. This CDR3 is CASRREGRAYEQYF. CDR3 sequence (DNA): TGTGCCAGCAGACGGGAGGGGAGGGCCTACGAGCAGTACTTC.

The chain joins TRBV7-2 to TRBJ2-5; 10 bases map to TRBD2. V was clipped by 4 bases and J by 5 bases; unmatched bases: 1. CDR3 length: 13 amino acids. CDR1 SGHTA and CDR2 FQGNSA come from the germline V gene. Written as DNA, the CDR3 is TGTGCCAGCAGCTCAGCGGGAGGGGAGACCCAGTACTTC. This translates into CASSSAGGETQYF.

The rearrangement uses TRBV19 and TRBJ1-2, with a weak D call TRBD1 (6 bases). V was trimmed by 4 bases and J by 4 bases, leaving 10 bases between them. The V gene's germline CDR1 is LNHDA and CDR2 SQIVND (reference sequence). This CDR3 is 13 amino acids long. The chain's CDR3 is CASSTTGPYGYTF. CDR3 DNA sequence: TGTGCCAGTAGTACTACAGGGCCCTATGGCTACACCTTC.

The rearrangement uses TRBV7-2 and TRBJ1-1; D gene ambiguous. The CDR3 covers 13 residues. Trimming pared 0 bases from V and 4 bases from J, leaving 6 bases between. Germline V gene data show CDR1 as SGHTA and CDR2 as FQGNSA. CDR3 sequence (DNA): TGTGCCAGCAGCTTAGCGGCATTCACTGAAGCTTTCTTT. It yields the protein CASSLAAFTEAFF.

V usage is TRBV5-4 and J usage is TRBJ1-1; D unresolved. V shed 0 bases and J shed 1 base, with 7 bases lying between them. Germline V CDR1 and CDR2: SGHNT, YYREEE (reference sequence). The CDR3 runs to 14 residues. CDR3 loop: CASSLEAANTEAFF. The CDR3, as DNA: TGTGCCAGCAGCTTGGAAGCGGCGAACACTGAAGCTTTCTTT.

This chain uses TRBV19 with TRBJ1-5; the match to TRBD1 covers 7 bases. Per germline, CDR1 LNHDA and CDR2 SQIVND (reference sequence). CDR3 length equals 19 residues. V dropped 3 bases and J dropped 0; count of bases not matched to a gene: 14. CDR3: CASSIGAGHRGYSNQPQHF. CDR3 sequence (DNA): TGTGCCAGTAGTATCGGAGCCGGGCACAGGGGCTATAGCAATCAGCCCCAGCATTTT.

About this clone itself: The sample contains more than one DNA sequence encoding this CDR3. The chain combines TRBV29-1 with TRBJ2-2; D is possibly TRBD1 (6 bases). Deletions cut 3 bases from V and 4 bases from J, with 9 bases between. CDR1 and CDR2 (germline): SQVTM, ANQGSEA. The CDR3 sequence is 13 residues long. CDR3 residues: CSVDMTGTGELFF. The CDR3 DNA reads TGCAGCGTTGATATGACAGGCACCGGGGAGCTGTTTTTT.

CDR3 nucleotides: TGTGCCAGCAGCTTAGGGGGGATCAGTTACCAAGAGACCCAGTACTTC. Its translation: CASSLGGISYQETQYF. This rearrangement joins TRBV11-2 to TRBJ2-5; D may be TRBD1 or TRBD2 (5 bases each). Trimming left V 1 base short and J 0 bases short, with 12 bases between. CDR1 is SGHAT and CDR2 is FQNNGV in the germline V gene. The length of the CDR3 is 16 residues.

This clone has only a few counts. V and J are TRBV7-2 and TRBJ2-1, with 7 bases aligning to TRBD2. The length of the CDR3 is 16 residues. With 2 bases clipped from V and 1 base from J, the junction kept 5 bases outside the gene matches. Germline-derived CDR1 and CDR2 are SGHTA and FQGNSA. The CDR3 nucleotides read TGTGCCAGCAGCTTATCTAGCGGAGGTTCCTACAATGAGCAGTTCTTC. Amino acid sequence: CASSLSSGGSYNEQFF.